The sequence of this TCR beta chain was determined in a study of blood T cells in healthy people across ages. Next came a second PCR, run for about 7 to 12 cycles, which used a sample-barcoded 5' primer along with a J-beta primer mix. Each cDNA molecule was tagged by a template-switch adaptor that had 12 random nucleotides. A minimum of 3 million CDR3-containing paired-end reads was obtained for each sample. One entry per CDR3 protein results from TCRdb running MiXCR on the 5' RACE reads. In the table there are some 370,000 distinct CDR3 sequences, about 49% of which are singletons. Only one count was recorded for this clonotype. The antigen is unknown. A read error may be the cause here, since a much bigger clone is one base away. There are 15 residues in the CDR3. The germline CDR1 and CDR2 sequences are MNHEY and SVGEGT. Overall study results and limits: Across samples, TCR beta diversity tracked strongly with naive T cell percentage. Those diversity estimates obtained from one million T cells were thought to be underestimates.

The receptor comes from a man between 60 and 70 years old in good health. The V and J genes are TRBV6-2 or TRBV6-3 and TRBJ2-5; D not resolved. The J call could be wrong; TRBJ2-1 is a better fit for the DNA end. Material for sequencing was blood. CDR3 coding DNA: TGTGCCAGCAGTGTATACCAAACCCCTCAAGAGACCCAGTTCTTC. Residues: CASSVYQTPQETQFF.